These T cell receptor beta chains were read from a single sample in a study of sequential checkpoint blockade in melanoma. Sequenced by immunoSEQ multiplex PCR; TCRdb stores in-frame clones only, minus some. The data hold about 4,900 clones, with approximately 30% observed a single time. Sequenced material: tumor tissue (inferred from file names), taken from a patient given nivolumab and ipilimumab in sequence. The receptor set was obtained from a human donor with melanoma. The CDR3 runs from the conserved cysteine through the conserved F or W. Each record gives: D gene, CDR3 length, clone size, J gene, V gene, CDR3 protein, CDR3 DNA. A D gene is named only where the DNA matches it firmly. The size entry is marked missing in some rows and otherwise reads once, few, many or a size class.

TRBD2,15,.,TRBJ2-5,TRBV5-1,CASSRGTTPQETQYF,TGCGCCAGCAGCCGGGGGACTACGCCCCAAGAGACCCAGTACTTC
TRBD2,16,.,TRBJ2-3,TRBV9,CASSNKAELAADTQYF,TGTGCCAGCAGCAACAAAGCGGAGCTAGCGGCAGATACGCAGTATTTT
.,14,.,TRBJ2-7,TRBV6-8,CASTSGVGEYEQYF,TGTGCCAGCACTTCAGGGGTTGGGGAATACGAGCAGTACTTC
.,14,.,TRBJ2-1,TRBV5-1,CASRASLDYNEQFF,TGCGCCAGCAGAGCATCATTAGACTACAATGAGCAGTTCTTC
.,14,few,TRBJ2-1,TRBV6-8,CASRSPGNHNEQFF,TGTGCCAGCAGATCCCCCGGGAACCACAATGAGCAGTTCTTC
.,15,few,TRBJ2-3,TRBV11-3,CASSWSGVRTDTQYF,TGTGCCAGCAGCTGGTCCGGGGTCCGCACAGATACGCAGTATTTT
TRBD1,15,medium-sized,TRBJ2-1,TRBV11-3,CASSSPGGSYNEQFF,TGTGCCAGCAGCTCGCCAGGGGGATCCTACAATGAGCAGTTCTTC
.,15,.,TRBJ2-2,TRBV9,CASSTRPTQTGELFF,TGTGCCAGCAGCACCCGACCCACCCAAACCGGGGAGCTGTTTTTT
.,15,many,TRBJ2-7,TRBV11-3,CASSPTMEQAYEQYF,TGTGCCAGCAGCCCTACCATGGAGCAGGCCTACGAGCAGTACTTC
.,14,.,TRBJ1-2,TRBV28,CASITLDGNYGYTF,TGTGCCAGCATCACCCTTGACGGGAACTATGGCTACACCTTC
TRBD1,15,few,TRBJ1-3,TRBV9,CASSRTGFSGNTIYF,TGTGCCAGCAGTCGGACAGGATTCTCTGGAAACACCATATATTTT
TRBD1,16,medium-sized,TRBJ1-6,TRBV30,CAWRDRDWSYNSPLHF,TGTGCCTGGAGGGACAGGGACTGGTCCTATAATTCACCCCTCCACTTT
TRBD2,12,.,TRBJ2-1,TRBV12-5,CASGSREYEQFF,TGTGCTAGTGGTTCGCGGGAGTATGAGCAGTTCTTC
.,16,.,TRBJ1-1,TRBV19,CASRMGSAGALVEAFF,TGTGCCAGTCGAATGGGGAGCGCAGGGGCTTTGGTTGAAGCTTTCTTT
.,14,few,TRBJ1-1,TRBV6-8,CASSLGRGRTEAFF,TGTGCCAGCAGTCTGGGGAGGGGTCGGACTGAAGCTTTCTTT
.,12,once,TRBJ2-1,TRBV29-1,CSVDGPYNEQFF,TGCAGCGTTGATGGGCCGTACAATGAGCAGTTCTTC
.,18,hyperexpanded,TRBJ1-5,TRBV6-8,CASSLPVGGRRSNQPQHF,TGTGCCAGCAGCCTCCCGGTGGGGGGGCGGAGAAGCAATCAGCCCCAGCATTTT
TRBD1,13,.,TRBJ1-1,TRBV9,CASTRQGNTEAFF,TGTGCCAGCACCCGACAGGGGAACACTGAAGCTTTCTTT
.,17,.,TRBJ2-6,TRBV7-4,CASSAPGISSGANVLTF,TGTGCCAGCAGTGCGCCGGGAATTTCCTCTGGGGCCAACGTCCTGACTTTC
TRBD1,14,.,TRBJ1-1,TRBV11-3,CASSPGTGYSEAFF,TGTGCCAGCAGCCCAGGGACAGGGTATTCTGAAGCTTTCTTT
.,16,.,TRBJ2-1,TRBV5-1,CASSLAPASKYNEQFF,TGCGCCAGCAGCCTTGCCCCCGCTAGCAAGTACAATGAGCAGTTCTTC
TRBD1,15,.,TRBJ2-5,TRBV11-3,CASSVGTGLQETQYF,TGTGCCAGCAGCGTGGGGACAGGGCTACAAGAGACCCAGTACTTC
.,12,.,TRBJ1-2,TRBV25-1,CASSERNYGYTF,TGTGCCAGCAGTGAACGGAACTATGGCTACACCTTC
.,14,few,TRBJ1-1,TRBV29-1,CSVRGGTANTEAFF,TGCAGCGTGAGGGGGGGGACGGCGAACACTGAAGCTTTCTTT
TRBD1,13,few,TRBJ1-5,TRBV4-1,CASSLRGDQPQHF,TGCGCCAGCAGCCTCAGGGGGGATCAGCCCCAGCATTTT
TRBD1,15,many,TRBJ1-2,TRBV11-3,CASSLDRVANYGYTF,TGTGCCAGCAGCTTGGACAGGGTCGCTAACTATGGCTACACCTTC
TRBD1,16,.,TRBJ1-2,TRBV11-3,CASSSPGRTGNYGYTF,TGTGCCAGCAGCTCACCTGGTAGGACAGGGAACTATGGCTACACCTTC
.,12,once,TRBJ2-3,TRBV29-1,CSVAGRADTQYF,TGCAGCGTTGCGGGCAGGGCGGATACGCAGTATTTT
TRBD1,12,few,TRBJ2-7,TRBV9,CASSPGGYEQYF,TGTGCCAGCAGCCCAGGGGGTTACGAGCAGTACTTC
.,14,few,TRBJ2-7,TRBV11-3,CASSQGSRPLEQYF,TGTGCCAGCAGCCAAGGGTCGCGGCCCCTCGAGCAGTACTTC
.,13,.,TRBJ1-3,TRBV9,CASSAYSGNTIYF,TGTGCCAGCAGCGCTTACTCTGGAAACACCATATATTTT
TRBD2,15,.,TRBJ2-3,TRBV18,CASSPGLAATDTQYF,TGTGCCAGCTCACCAGGACTAGCGGCCACAGATACGCAGTATTTT
.,13,.,TRBJ2-5,TRBV19,CASTVAVGETQYF,TGTGCCAGTACCGTAGCGGTGGGAGAGACCCAGTACTTC
TRBD1,15,.,TRBJ1-2,TRBV19,CASSMGPYRGYGYTF,TGTGCCAGTAGTATGGGACCCTACAGGGGCTATGGCTACACCTTC
.,14,.,TRBJ2-2,TRBV19,CASSRAGNTGELFF,TGTGCCAGTAGTCGGGCAGGGAACACCGGGGAGCTGTTTTTT
.,13,few,TRBJ1-5,TRBV6-8,CASSYLSNQPQHF,TGTGCCAGCAGTTACCTAAGCAATCAGCCCCAGCATTTT
.,15,.,TRBJ2-4,TRBV14,CASSLPGVAKNIQYF,TGTGCCAGCAGCCTCCCAGGGGTAGCCAAAAACATTCAGTACTTC
.,16,medium-sized,TRBJ2-3,TRBV9,CASSGGDGRSTDTQYF,TGTGCCAGCAGCGGTGGGGACGGCCGTAGCACAGATACGCAGTATTTT
.,16,many,TRBJ2-1,TRBV9,CASSLVAESSYNEQFF,TGTGCCAGCAGCCTCGTCGCGGAGAGCTCCTACAATGAGCAGTTCTTC
TRBD1,15,.,TRBJ2-2,TRBV5-1,CASSLGQGAFGELFF,TGCGCCAGCAGCTTGGGACAGGGGGCTTTCGGGGAGCTGTTTTTT
.,16,.,TRBJ2-7,TRBV18,CASSPTVGSQSHEQYF,TGTGCCAGCTCACCCACAGTTGGGTCCCAGTCCCACGAGCAGTACTTC
.,15,.,TRBJ1-5,TRBV19,CASSIVGASNQPQHF,TGTGCCAGTAGTATAGTGGGGGCGAGCAATCAGCCCCAGCATTTT
.,14,medium-sized,TRBJ1-6,TRBV11-3,CASSLVPINSPLHF,TGTGCCAGCAGCTTGGTACCGATAAATTCACCCCTCCACTTT
.,15,.,TRBJ2-7,TRBV18,CASSPAGGPLYEQYF,TGTGCCAGCTCACCCGCTGGGGGGCCCCTCTACGAGCAGTACTTC
.,15,large,TRBJ2-1,TRBV9,CASSVAESSYNEQFF,TGTGCCAGCAGCGTAGCCGAGAGCTCCTACAATGAGCAGTTCTTC
TRBD1,15,.,TRBJ2-7,TRBV15,CATSIDRVSDHEQYF,TGTGCCACCAGCATCGACAGGGTCTCGGACCACGAGCAGTACTTC
.,18,.,TRBJ2-6,TRBV5-1,CASWTQSGSQSRANVLTF,TGCGCCAGCTGGACCCAATCCGGTTCACAAAGTCGGGCCAACGTCCTGACTTTC
TRBD1,16,.,TRBJ1-6,TRBV5-1,CASSPDRGSSNSPLHF,TGCGCCAGCAGCCCGGACAGGGGGAGTTCCAATTCACCCCTCCACTTT
TRBD2,15,few,TRBJ2-5,TRBV7-1,CASSPRTSGKETQYF,TGTGCCAGCAGCCCCCGGACTAGCGGGAAAGAGACCCAGTACTTC
.,13,once,TRBJ1-2,TRBV19,CATATGVNYGYTF,TGTGCCACTGCGACCGGGGTTAACTATGGCTACACCTTC
.,13,.,TRBJ1-4,TRBV10-2,CAAHGQFNEKLFF,TGCGCCGCACATGGGCAGTTCAATGAAAAACTGTTTTTT
.,14,few,TRBJ1-1,TRBV11-3,CASSRTGGNTEAFF,TGTGCCAGCAGTAGGACCGGGGGCAACACTGAAGCTTTCTTT
TRBD2,15,once,TRBJ2-7,TRBV19,CASSPLGGYHNEQYF,TGTGCCAGTAGTCCCCTGGGAGGGTATCATAACGAGCAGTACTTC
TRBD1,13,few,TRBJ1-1,TRBV6-8,CASSDQQGTEAFF,TGTGCCAGCAGTGATCAACAGGGGACCGAAGCTTTCTTT
.,16,many,TRBJ2-3,TRBV9,CASSPSPRLSTDTQYF,TGTGCCAGCAGCCCCTCCCCGAGGCTAAGCACAGATACGCAGTATTTT